A single sample gave rise to the 30 T cell receptor beta chains below, sequenced in a study of blood T cell repertoires in COVID-19. The table came from immunoSEQ multiplex PCR; TCRdb's copy has only in-frame clones and leaves some out. The table has about 180,000 clones, less than 90% seen once. Input material: peripheral blood. The receptors originated from an older man with active or convalescent COVID-19.

The sample holds many counts of this clone. The chain joins TRBV18 to TRBJ2-2, with D perhaps matching TRBD2 (5 bases). This CDR3 spans 17 amino acids. Per germline, CDR1 KGHSH and CDR2 LQKENI. V was shortened by 2 bases and J by 0 bases, with 13 bases between the two germline ends. The CDR3 here is CASSPGGRTANTGELFF. The CDR3 DNA sequence: TGTGCCAGCTCACCAGGAGGTCGGACCGCGAACACCGGGGAGCTGTTTTTT.

The chain links TRBV11-2 to TRBJ2-1; 7 positions match TRBD2. Germline CDR1 and CDR2: SGHAT and FQNNGV. The CDR3 runs to 15 residues. The ends lost 5 bases at V and 9 bases at J; junction bases unmatched: 13. CDR3 region: CASSPLGEGRGEQFF. DNA for the CDR3: TGTGCCAGCAGCCCTTTAGGGGAGGGCCGGGGTGAGCAGTTCTTC.

The CDR3 spells CASSLTPLDGYTF. In nucleotides, the CDR3 is TGTGCCAGCAGTCTAACCCCTTTGGATGGCTACACCTTC. The chain employs TRBV6-5 and TRBJ1-2; D not certain. V lost 5 bases and J 6 bases, leaving 13 bases between the germline ends. CDR3 length: 13 amino acids. From germline, CDR1 is MNHEY and CDR2 SVGAGI.

The V gene is TRBV5-8, the J gene TRBJ2-3; TRBD1 is a possible D gene (5 bases). The ends were cut back, 0 bases at V and 3 bases at J, with 14 bases in the middle. The CDR3 spans 16 residues. CDR1 SGHTS and CDR2 YDEGEE come from the germline V gene. In nucleotides, the CDR3 is TGTGCCAGCAGCTTGGCCCAGGGAATCCGGACAGATACGCAGTATTTT. Translating gives CASSLAQGIRTDTQYF.

The chain has TRBV3-1 (or the pseudogene TRBV3-2) and TRBJ1-4; D is uncertain. This CDR3 is built from 11 residues. CDR1 is LGHDT and CDR2 is YNNKEL in the germline V gene (reference sequence). Trimming removed 8 bases at V and 5 bases at J, with 6 bases between. The CDR3 protein is CASARNEKLFF. The CDR3 DNA sequence: TGTGCCAGCGCCAGGAATGAAAAACTGTTTTTT.

CDR3 bases: TGTGCCAGCAGTCTAAGACAGGGAGGTTTGCATGGCTACACCTTC. It encodes CASSLRQGGLHGYTF. This chain links TRBV28 with TRBJ1-2; TRBD1 matches at 7 bases. This CDR3 is 15 amino acids long. With V trimmed by 5 bases and J by 6 bases, 12 bases remained unmatched. Germline V gene sequence: CDR1 MDHEN, CDR2 SYDVKM.

The genes are TRBV19 and TRBJ1-1; D not certain. Germline CDR1 LNHDA, CDR2 SQIVND (reference sequence). The CDR3 has 11 amino acids. V gave up 6 bases and J gave up 1 base, with 3 bases separating them. CDR3 DNA: TGTGCCAGTAGACAGAACACTGAAGCTTTCTTT. Amino acid sequence: CASRQNTEAFF.

This clone was recorded once. The chain uses TRBV7-2 and TRBJ1-2, with D possibly being TRBD1 (6 bases). Germline lookup yields CDR1 SGHTA and CDR2 FQGNSA. Trimming left V 2 bases short and J 7 bases short, with 23 bases between. The CDR3 has 17 residues. The CDR3 DNA reads as TGTGCCAGCAGCTTAAGAGGGGGGGCCGCGGGCCGGGGTGGCTACACCTTC. Amino acid sequence: CASSLRGGAAGRGGYTF.

V gene TRBV25-1 combines with J gene TRBJ1-1; D may be TRBD1 (5 bases). Germline V CDR1 and CDR2: MGHDK, SYGVNS. V was trimmed by 4 bases and J by 4 bases, leaving 10 bases between them. The CDR3 runs to 13 residues. CDR3 protein: CASSVNRPTEAFF. The CDR3 nucleotides are TGTGCCAGCAGTGTCAACAGGCCCACTGAAGCTTTCTTT.

CDR3 residues: CAWRGTGVGKLFF. The CDR3, as DNA: TGTGCCTGGAGGGGCACGGGGGTCGGGAAACTGTTTTTT. The V call is TRBV30, the J call TRBJ1-4; D is perhaps TRBD1 (5 bases). The CDR3 is made up of 13 amino acids. In germline, CDR1 is GTSNPN, CDR2 SVGIG (reference sequence). The V end lost 3 bases, the J end lost 11 bases, and 16 bases lay between the germline ends.

The chain has TRBV7-3 and TRBJ2-1, with D tentatively TRBD2 (5 bases). Per the germline V gene, CDR1 is SGHTA and CDR2 is FQGTGA. V was shortened by 3 bases and J by 2 bases, with 11 bases between the two germline ends. The CDR3 is 15 residues long. The CDR3 sequence: CASSFVASTYNEQFF. In DNA form, the CDR3 reads TGTGCCAGCAGCTTCGTGGCTAGCACCTACAATGAGCAGTTCTTC.

The chain has TRBV11-3 and TRBJ2-1; a weak D match, TRBD2 (5 bases). V was clipped by 0 bases and J by 10 bases, with 19 bases between them. CDR1 is SGHNT, CDR2 YENEEA, per germline. There are 16 residues in the CDR3. CDR3 sequence (DNA): TGTGCCAGCAGCTTAGATTCCCGACCTGGGCGGGCGGAGCAGTTCTTC. Its translation: CASSLDSRPGRAEQFF.

The rearrangement links TRBV19 to TRBJ1-1, with D perhaps TRBD1 (5 bases). This CDR3 is 16 amino acids long. Trimming shortened V by 5 bases and J by 0 bases, and 16 bases separated the two germline ends. CDR1 is LNHDA, CDR2 SQIVND, per germline (reference sequence). The DNA of the CDR3 is TGTGCCAGTAGTGCAGCTCAGGGCAGAATGAACACTGAAGCTTTCTTT. It is translated as CASSAAQGRMNTEAFF.

The gene calls are TRBV18 and TRBJ2-7, with 8 bases lining up with TRBD2. The trim removed 3 bases at V and 6 bases at J, leaving 13 bases unmatched. Germline CDR1 reads KGHSH; CDR2 reads LQKENI. This CDR3 is 16 amino acids long. CDR3: CASSPDGGGLEGEQYF. The DNA of the CDR3 is TGTGCCAGCTCACCGGACGGGGGGGGGCTAGAAGGCGAGCAGTACTTC. Full variable domain (missing parts from reference TRBV18 and TRBJ2-7): NAGVMQNPRHLVRRRGQEARLRCSPMKGHSHVYWYRQLPEEGLKFMVYLQKENIIDESGMPKERFSAEFPKEGPSILRIQQVVRGDSAAYFCASSPDGGGLEGEQYFGPGTRLTVT.

The gene calls are TRBV7-2 and TRBJ1-5; D unclear. CDR3 length: 15 residues. Germline V lookup: CDR1 SGHTA, CDR2 FQGNSA. V lost 5 bases, J lost 5 bases, and 16 bases lay in between. The CDR3 bases are TGTGCCAGCAGCCTCACCGGCGGACTTTATCAGCCCCAGCATTTT. Amino acid sequence: CASSLTGGLYQPQHF.

The J gene is TRBJ1-1, the V gene TRBV27; no clear D gene. V lost 2 bases and J lost 4, with 11 bases in between. The germline gives CDR1 MNHEY, CDR2 SMNVEV (reference sequence). The CDR3 extends over 14 amino acids. This chain's CDR3 is CASSLRAIPTEAFF. The DNA for the CDR3 is TGTGCCAGCAGTTTAAGAGCCATTCCCACTGAAGCTTTCTTT.

The chain carries TRBV24-1 and TRBJ2-2; 8 bases line up with TRBD1. Germline V gives CDR1 KGHDR, CDR2 SFDVKD. The ends lost 4 bases at V and 2 bases at J; junction bases unmatched: 8. This CDR3 comprises 17 residues. The CDR3 sequence is CATSDTYRGENTGELFF. For the CDR3, the DNA is TGTGCCACCAGTGACACATACAGGGGGGAAAACACCGGGGAGCTGTTTTTT.

V is TRBV5-1 and J is TRBJ1-1; D unresolved. Germline lookup yields CDR1 SGHRS and CDR2 YFSETQ. The CDR3 covers 13 residues. V was shortened by 3 bases and J by 0 bases, with 6 bases between the two germline ends. The CDR3 here is CASSSGLNTEAFF. CDR3 in DNA: TGCGCCAGCAGCTCGGGGTTGAACACTGAAGCTTTCTTT.

The V gene is TRBV5-1, the J gene TRBJ1-2; the match to TRBD1 covers 7 bases. This CDR3 is 15 amino acids long. After removal of 4 bases from V and 0 bases from J, the junction contained 6 bases not matched to a gene. CDR1 is SGHRS, CDR2 YFSETQ, per germline. CDR3 region: CASSQSQGANYGYTF. As DNA, the CDR3 is TGCGCCAGCAGCCAATCTCAGGGGGCTAACTATGGCTACACCTTC. Supplemented by reference TRBV5-1 and TRBJ1-2, the full variable domain reads KAGVTQTPRYLIKTRGQQVTLSCSPISGHRSVSWYQQTPGQGLQFLFEYFSETQRNKGNFPGRFSGRQFSNSRSEMNVSTLELGDSALYLCASSQSQGANYGYTFGSGTRLTVV.

This rearrangement joins TRBV5-4 to TRBJ2-4; possible D gene TRBD2, 6 bases. The CDR3 has 16 amino acids. The germline gives CDR1 SGHNT, CDR2 YYREEE (reference sequence). Trimming cost V 2 bases and J 0 bases, with 12 bases left between them. The CDR3 is CASSFGRGVAKNIQYF. CDR3 nucleotides: TGTGCCAGCAGCTTTGGGCGCGGGGTAGCCAAAAACATTCAGTACTTC.

The chain is built from TRBV2 and TRBJ2-2; TRBD1 aligns across 9 bases. Germline loops: CDR1 SNHLY, CDR2 FYNNEI. This CDR3 has 13 residues. J was trimmed by 7 bases and V by 6 bases; bases with no gene match: 3. The CDR3 DNA is TGTGCCAGCAGGGGGACAGGGCACGGGGAGCTGTTTTTT. It is translated as CASRGTGHGELFF. The whole variable domain, remainder taken from reference TRBV2 and TRBJ2-2, is EPEVTQTPSHQVTQMGQEVILRCVPISNHLYFYWYRQILGQKVEFLVSFYNNEISEKSEIFDDQFSVERPDGSNFTLKIRSTKLEDSAMYFCASRGTGHGELFFGEGSRLTVL.

This clone was counted once. The rearrangement links TRBV10-3 to TRBJ1-3, with TRBD1 matching 7 bases. The CDR3 runs 14 residues. Germline assignment: CDR1 ENHRY and CDR2 SYGVKD. The V segment lost 7 bases and the J segment 4 bases; nucleotides outside the gene matches: 7. The CDR3 DNA follows: TGTGCCATCACCCGACAGGGATCAGGAAACACCATATATTTT. Translated: CAITRQGSGNTIYF.

The chain carries TRBV5-1 and TRBJ2-1, with 9 positions matching TRBD1. The length of the CDR3 is 20 residues. The J segment lost 0 bases and the V segment lost 0 bases, leaving 13 bases of the junction unmatched. CDR1 is SGHRS, CDR2 YFSETQ, per germline. CDR3 DNA sequence: TGCGCCAGCAGCTTGGGTGTATGGGGACAGGGTAGGTTCTCCTACAATGAGCAGTTCTTC. It encodes CASSLGVWGQGRFSYNEQFF.

The CDR3 spells CASSLASTSQETQYF. The CDR3 bases are TGTGCCAGCAGCTTGGCTTCCACATCCCAGGAGACCCAGTACTTC. The rearrangement joins TRBV5-4 to TRBJ2-5; no reliable D call. Looked up from germline, CDR1 is SGHNT and CDR2 is YYREEE (reference sequence). This CDR3 contains 15 residues. Deletions cut 0 bases from V and 5 bases from J, with 14 bases between.

V gene TRBV7-2 combines with J gene TRBJ2-7, with TRBD1 matching 7 bases. Germline V lookup: CDR1 SGHTA, CDR2 FQGNSA. There are 14 residues in the CDR3. V lost 0 bases and J lost 4; bases outside the gene matches: 3. CDR3 protein: CASSLAATGYEQYF. The CDR3 bases are TGTGCCAGCAGCTTAGCAGCGACAGGGTACGAGCAGTACTTC.

This clone has more than one count but fewer than ten. The rearrangement uses TRBV7-2 and TRBJ1-6; TRBD1 might be the D (6 bases). With 5 bases removed from V and 4 bases from J, the gap between germline ends came to 15 bases. The germline CDR1 and CDR2 sequences are SGHTA and FQGNSA. CDR3 length equals 16 residues. The CDR3 DNA follows: TGTGCCAGCAGCCTCCAACCGAGGGGGTATAATTCACCCCTCCACTTT. The encoded protein is CASSLQPRGYNSPLHF.

The chain has TRBV28 and TRBJ1-2, with D possibly being TRBD1 (6 bases). CDR1 and CDR2 from the germline V gene are MDHEN and SYDVKM. Trimming took off 2 bases at V and 6 bases at J, with 10 bases between the two ends. The CDR3 sequence is 13 residues long. The CDR3 DNA reads TGTGCCAGCAGTTTAGGGCAGGGGCATGGCTACACCTTC. Protein: CASSLGQGHGYTF.

The gene calls are TRBV5-4 and TRBJ2-2, with 12 bases identical to TRBD1. The trim removed 2 bases at V and 7 bases at J, leaving 12 bases unmatched. The germline V gene has CDR1 SGHNT and CDR2 YYREEE (reference sequence). The CDR3 is made up of 18 amino acids. CDR3 nucleotide sequence: TGTGCCAGCAGCTTAACCGGGACAGGGGGCTCTGTTGGCGGGGAGCTGTTTTTT. Translation: CASSLTGTGGSVGGELFF.

The rearrangement joins TRBV10-2 to TRBJ1-5; D is undetermined. The CDR3 is made up of 12 amino acids. V was shortened by 7 bases and J by 2 bases, with 6 bases between the two germline ends. CDR1 and CDR2 (germline): WSHSY, SAAADI. The CDR3 region has the DNA TGCGCCAGCAAGAGAGGCAATCAGCCCCAGCATTTT. Translation: CASKRGNQPQHF.

The chain uses TRBV2 and TRBJ2-2; D call uncertain. The germline V gene encodes CDR1 SNHLY and CDR2 FYNNEI. The CDR3 spans 15 residues. V dropped 1 base and J dropped 4 bases, with 10 bases sitting between them. The DNA of the CDR3 is TGTGCCAGCAGTGAAGTCCCGCCAGGCACCGGGGAGCTGTTTTTT. Amino acid sequence: CASSEVPPGTGELFF.